This T cell receptor (beta chain) was identified during a study of shared clonotypes between healthy human individuals. Background on the study: Per donor, CD8 memory used one plate, CD8 naive used two, CD4 memory used three and CD4 naive used three.

On this clone itself: The antigen remains unidentified.

At deep level, the assay was performed. Sequencing used immunoSEQ multiplex PCR; TCRdb keeps in-frame clones, though not all of them. Of approximately 1.1 million clones listed, approximately 78% are singletons. Overall study findings and caveats: Sorted-subset samples were not fully sequenced, rarefaction indicated.

All the donors were Caucasian adults who lived in Nashville, Tennessee. The germline gives CDR1 LNHDA, CDR2 SQIVND (reference sequence). V was shortened by 6 bases and J by 2 bases, with 11 bases between the two germline ends. The CDR3 is 14 amino acids. Sequencing was performed on memory CD4+ T cells from PBMCs. The sample's subset: CD45RA-negative fraction. The receptor's source is a man between 18 and 29 years old in good health. Some clones in this sample may be carry-over from other donors' samples. The V gene is TRBV19, the J gene TRBJ1-5; possible D gene TRBD1, 5 bases. The chain's CDR3 is CASSPQGGNQPQHF. DNA for the CDR3: TGTGCCAGTAGCCCTCAGGGAGGCAATCAGCCCCAGCATTTT. The full variable domain, its missing parts supplied by reference TRBV19 and TRBJ1-5, is DGGITQSPKYLFRKEGQNVTLSCEQNLNHDAMYWYRQDPGQGLRLIYYSQIVNDFQKGDIAEGYSVSREKKESFPLTVTSAQKNPTAFYLCASSPQGGNQPQHFGDGTRLSIL.